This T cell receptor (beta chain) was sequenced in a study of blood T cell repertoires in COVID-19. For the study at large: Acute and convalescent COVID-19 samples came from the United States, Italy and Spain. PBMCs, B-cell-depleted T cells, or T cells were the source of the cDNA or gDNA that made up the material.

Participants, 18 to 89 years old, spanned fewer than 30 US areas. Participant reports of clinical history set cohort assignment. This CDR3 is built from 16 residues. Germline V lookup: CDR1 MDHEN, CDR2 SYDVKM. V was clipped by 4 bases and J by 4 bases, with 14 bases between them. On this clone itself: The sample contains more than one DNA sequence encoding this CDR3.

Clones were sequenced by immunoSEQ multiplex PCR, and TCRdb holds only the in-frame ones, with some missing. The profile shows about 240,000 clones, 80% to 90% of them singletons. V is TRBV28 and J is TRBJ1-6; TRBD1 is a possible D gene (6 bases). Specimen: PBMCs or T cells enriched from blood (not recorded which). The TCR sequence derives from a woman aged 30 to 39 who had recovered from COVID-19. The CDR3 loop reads CASSSPGGTYNSPLHF. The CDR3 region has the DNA TGTGCCAGCAGTTCCCCGGGGGGCACGTATAATTCACCCCTCCACTTT.